This is a list of T cell receptor beta chains from one sample in a study of T cells after yellow fever vaccination. TCRdb redid the calling of the 5' RACE reads with MiXCR, one entry per CDR3 protein. The table lists about 73,000 distinct CDR3 sequences, approximately 7.5% of them singletons. The material was CD8+ T cells sorted from PBMCs, obtained on the day of the yellow fever booster vaccination. These receptors were obtained from a man younger than 40 who received the YFV17D yellow fever vaccine. Both conserved end residues are part of each CDR3. D genes are given only for firm matches. The size entry is marked missing in some rows and otherwise reads once, few, many or a size class.

V gene	J gene	D gene	CDR3 length	clone size	CDR3 protein	CDR3 DNA
TRBV5-1	TRBJ1-2	TRBD1	15	few	CASSQGQGDNYGYTF	TGCGCCAGCAGCCAGGGACAGGGGGATAACTATGGCTACACCTTC
TRBV27	TRBJ2-2	-	12	many	CASSTHTGELFF	TGTGCCAGCAGTACGCATACCGGGGAGCTGTTTTTT
TRBV10-2	TRBJ2-1	TRBD2	18	few	CASSLWREGRSSYNEQFF	TGCGCCAGCAGCCTGTGGCGGGAGGGTAGGAGCTCCTACAATGAGCAGTTCTTC
TRBV11-2	TRBJ2-1	TRBD2	13	-	CASGGRAVNEQFF	TGTGCCAGCGGCGGGAGGGCAGTCAATGAGCAGTTCTTC
TRBV3-1	TRBJ2-2	-	14	-	CASSQGPRVGELFF	TGTGCCAGCAGCCAAGGGCCGAGGGTCGGGGAGCTGTTTTTT
TRBV4-3	TRBJ2-7	-	13	many	CASSQAINHEQYF	TGCGCCAGCAGCCAAGCTATTAACCACGAGCAGTACTTC
TRBV29-1	TRBJ2-7	-	17	many	CSVEGAWGASAAYEQYF	TGCAGCGTTGAAGGCGCCTGGGGGGCGTCAGCGGCCTACGAGCAGTACTTC
TRBV19	TRBJ2-7	TRBD2	14	few	CASTGGPWLDEQYF	TGTGCCAGTACGGGGGGGCCCTGGCTGGACGAGCAGTACTTC
TRBV15	TRBJ1-1	-	14	few	CATSRLGVGTEAFF	TGTGCCACCAGCCGCCTGGGAGTGGGCACTGAAGCTTTCTTT
TRBV27	TRBJ1-2	TRBD1	13	-	CASSWDSINGYTF	TGTGCCAGCAGTTGGGACAGTATCAACGGCTACACCTTC
TRBV20-1	TRBJ2-1	TRBD2	16	few	CSAPSPSGSSYNEQFF	TGCAGTGCCCCCAGTCCTAGCGGGAGCTCCTACAATGAGCAGTTCTTC